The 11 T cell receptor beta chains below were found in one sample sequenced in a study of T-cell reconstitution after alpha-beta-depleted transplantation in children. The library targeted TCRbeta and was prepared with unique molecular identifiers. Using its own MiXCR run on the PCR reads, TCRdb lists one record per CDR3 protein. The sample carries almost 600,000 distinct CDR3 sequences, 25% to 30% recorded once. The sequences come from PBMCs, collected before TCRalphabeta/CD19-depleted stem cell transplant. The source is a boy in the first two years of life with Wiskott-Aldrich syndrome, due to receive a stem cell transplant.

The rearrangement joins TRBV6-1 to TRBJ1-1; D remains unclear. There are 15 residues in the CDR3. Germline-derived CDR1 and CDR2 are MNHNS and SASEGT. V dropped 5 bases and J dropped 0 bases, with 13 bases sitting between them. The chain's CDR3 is CASSTQSVMNTEAFF. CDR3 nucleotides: TGTGCCAGCAGTACCCAATCCGTAATGAACACTGAAGCTTTCTTT.

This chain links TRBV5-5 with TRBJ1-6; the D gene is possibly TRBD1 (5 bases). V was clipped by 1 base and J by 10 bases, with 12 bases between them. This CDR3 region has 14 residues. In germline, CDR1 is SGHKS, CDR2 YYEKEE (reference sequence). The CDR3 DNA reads TGTGCCAGCAGCTTGAAGGGGACTGGCTCACCCCTCCACTTT. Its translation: CASSLKGTGSPLHF.

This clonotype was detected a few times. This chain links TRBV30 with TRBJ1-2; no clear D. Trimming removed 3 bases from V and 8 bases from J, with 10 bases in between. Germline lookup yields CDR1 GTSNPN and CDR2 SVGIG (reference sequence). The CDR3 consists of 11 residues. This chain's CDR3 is CAWSAGGGYTF. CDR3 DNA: TGTGCCTGGAGCGCGGGTGGAGGCTACACCTTC.

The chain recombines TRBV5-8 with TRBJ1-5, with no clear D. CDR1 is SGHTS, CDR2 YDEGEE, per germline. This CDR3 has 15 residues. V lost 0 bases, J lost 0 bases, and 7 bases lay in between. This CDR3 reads CASSLGQSSNQPQHF. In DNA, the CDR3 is TGTGCCAGCAGCTTGGGGCAGAGTAGCAATCAGCCCCAGCATTTT.

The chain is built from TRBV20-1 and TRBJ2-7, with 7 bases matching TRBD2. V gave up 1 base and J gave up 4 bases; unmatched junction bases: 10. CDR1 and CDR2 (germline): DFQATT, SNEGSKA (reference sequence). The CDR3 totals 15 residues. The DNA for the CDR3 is TGCAGTGCTAGAGGCGCGGTCGGCGGGAGATACGAGCAGTACTTC. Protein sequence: CSARGAVGGRYEQYF.

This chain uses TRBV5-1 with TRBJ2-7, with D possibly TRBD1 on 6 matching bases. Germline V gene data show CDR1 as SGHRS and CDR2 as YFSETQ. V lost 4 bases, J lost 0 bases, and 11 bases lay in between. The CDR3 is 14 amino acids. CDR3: CASSVGQNSYEQYF. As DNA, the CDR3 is TGCGCCAGCAGCGTCGGACAGAACTCCTACGAGCAGTACTTC. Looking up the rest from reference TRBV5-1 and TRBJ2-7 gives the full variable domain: KAGVTQTPRYLIKTRGQQVTLSCSPISGHRSVSWYQQTPGQGLQFLFEYFSETQRNKGNFPGRFSGRQFSNSRSEMNVSTLELGDSALYLCASSVGQNSYEQYFGPGTRLTVT.

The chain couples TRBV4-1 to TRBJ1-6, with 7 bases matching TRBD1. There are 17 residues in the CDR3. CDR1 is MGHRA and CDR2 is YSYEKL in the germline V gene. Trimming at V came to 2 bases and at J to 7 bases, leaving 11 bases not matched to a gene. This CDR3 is CASSQRNSGTENSPLHF. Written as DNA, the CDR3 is TGCGCCAGCAGCCAAAGGAATTCCGGGACAGAAAATTCACCCCTCCACTTT.

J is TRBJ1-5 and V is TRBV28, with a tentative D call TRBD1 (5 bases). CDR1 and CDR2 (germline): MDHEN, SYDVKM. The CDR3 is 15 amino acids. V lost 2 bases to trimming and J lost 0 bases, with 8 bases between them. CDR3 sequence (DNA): TGTGCCAGCAGTTTAAGAGGGGTTAGCAATCAGCCCCAGCATTTT. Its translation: CASSLRGVSNQPQHF.

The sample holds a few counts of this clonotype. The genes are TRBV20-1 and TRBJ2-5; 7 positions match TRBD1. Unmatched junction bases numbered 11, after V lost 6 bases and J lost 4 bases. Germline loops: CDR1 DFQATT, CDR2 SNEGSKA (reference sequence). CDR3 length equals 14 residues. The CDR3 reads CSAHRQGKAETQYF. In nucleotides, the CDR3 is TGCAGTGCACACAGACAGGGAAAGGCAGAGACCCAGTACTTC.

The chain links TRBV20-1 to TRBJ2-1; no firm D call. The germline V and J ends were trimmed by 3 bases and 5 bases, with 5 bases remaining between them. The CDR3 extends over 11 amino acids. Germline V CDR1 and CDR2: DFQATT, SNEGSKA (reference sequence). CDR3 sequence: CSARTHNEQFF. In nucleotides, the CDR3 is TGCAGTGCTAGGACTCACAATGAGCAGTTCTTC.

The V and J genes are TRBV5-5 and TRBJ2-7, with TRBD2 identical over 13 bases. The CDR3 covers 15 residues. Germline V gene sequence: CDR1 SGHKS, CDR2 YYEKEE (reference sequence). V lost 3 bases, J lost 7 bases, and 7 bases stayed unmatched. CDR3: CASSSNGLAGEEQYF. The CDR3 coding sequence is TGTGCCAGCAGCTCAAACGGACTAGCGGGGGAAGAGCAGTACTTC.